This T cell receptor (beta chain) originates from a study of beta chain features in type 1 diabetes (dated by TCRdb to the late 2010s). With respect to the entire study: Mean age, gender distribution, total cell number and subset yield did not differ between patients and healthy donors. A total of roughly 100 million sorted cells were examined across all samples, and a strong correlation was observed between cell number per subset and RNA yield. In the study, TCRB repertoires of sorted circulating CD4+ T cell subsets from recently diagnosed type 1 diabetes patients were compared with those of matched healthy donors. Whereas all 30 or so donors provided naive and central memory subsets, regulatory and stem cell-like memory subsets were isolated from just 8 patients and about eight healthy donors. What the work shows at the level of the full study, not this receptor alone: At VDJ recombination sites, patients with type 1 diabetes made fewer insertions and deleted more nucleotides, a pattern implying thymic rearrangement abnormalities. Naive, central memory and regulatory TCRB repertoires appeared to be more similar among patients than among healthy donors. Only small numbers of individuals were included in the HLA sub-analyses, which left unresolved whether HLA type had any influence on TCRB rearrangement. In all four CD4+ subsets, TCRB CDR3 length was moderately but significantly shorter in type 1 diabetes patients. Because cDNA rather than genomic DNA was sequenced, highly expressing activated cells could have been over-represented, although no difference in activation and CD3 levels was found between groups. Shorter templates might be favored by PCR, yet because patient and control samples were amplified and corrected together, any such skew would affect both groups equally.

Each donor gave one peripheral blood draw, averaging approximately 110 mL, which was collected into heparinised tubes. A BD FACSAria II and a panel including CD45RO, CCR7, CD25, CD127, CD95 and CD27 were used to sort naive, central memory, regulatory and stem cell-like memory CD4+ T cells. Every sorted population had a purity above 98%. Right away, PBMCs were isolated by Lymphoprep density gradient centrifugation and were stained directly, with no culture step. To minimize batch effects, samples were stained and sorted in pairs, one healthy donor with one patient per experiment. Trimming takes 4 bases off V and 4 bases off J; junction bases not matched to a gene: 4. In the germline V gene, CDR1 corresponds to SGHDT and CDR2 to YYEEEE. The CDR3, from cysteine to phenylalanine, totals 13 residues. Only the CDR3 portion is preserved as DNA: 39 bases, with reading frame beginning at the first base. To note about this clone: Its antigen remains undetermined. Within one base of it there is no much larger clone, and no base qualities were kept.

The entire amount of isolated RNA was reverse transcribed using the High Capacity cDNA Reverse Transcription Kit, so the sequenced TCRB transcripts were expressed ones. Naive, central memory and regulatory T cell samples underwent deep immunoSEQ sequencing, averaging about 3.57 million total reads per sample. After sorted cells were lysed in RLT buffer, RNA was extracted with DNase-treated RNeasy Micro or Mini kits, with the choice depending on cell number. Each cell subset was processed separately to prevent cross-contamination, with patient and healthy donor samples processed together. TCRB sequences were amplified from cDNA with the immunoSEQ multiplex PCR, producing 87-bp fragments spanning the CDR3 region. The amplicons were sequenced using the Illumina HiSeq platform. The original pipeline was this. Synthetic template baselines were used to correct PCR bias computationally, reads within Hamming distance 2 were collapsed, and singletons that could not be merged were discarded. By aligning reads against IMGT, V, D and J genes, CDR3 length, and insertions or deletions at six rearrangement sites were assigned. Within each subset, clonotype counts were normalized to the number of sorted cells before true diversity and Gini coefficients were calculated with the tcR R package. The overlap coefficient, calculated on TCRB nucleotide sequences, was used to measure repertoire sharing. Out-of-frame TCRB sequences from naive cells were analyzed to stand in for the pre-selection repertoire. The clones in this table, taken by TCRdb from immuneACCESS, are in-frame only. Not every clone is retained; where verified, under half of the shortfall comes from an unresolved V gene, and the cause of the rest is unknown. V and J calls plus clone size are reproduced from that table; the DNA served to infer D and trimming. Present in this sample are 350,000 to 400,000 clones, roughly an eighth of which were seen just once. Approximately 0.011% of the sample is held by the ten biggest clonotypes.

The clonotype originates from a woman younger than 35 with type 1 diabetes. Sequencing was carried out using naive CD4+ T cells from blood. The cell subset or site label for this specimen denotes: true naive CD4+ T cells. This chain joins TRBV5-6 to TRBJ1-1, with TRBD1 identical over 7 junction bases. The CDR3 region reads CASSIQGGTEAFF. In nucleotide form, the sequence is TGTGCCAGCAGCATTCAGGGGGGCACTGAAGCTTTCTTT.